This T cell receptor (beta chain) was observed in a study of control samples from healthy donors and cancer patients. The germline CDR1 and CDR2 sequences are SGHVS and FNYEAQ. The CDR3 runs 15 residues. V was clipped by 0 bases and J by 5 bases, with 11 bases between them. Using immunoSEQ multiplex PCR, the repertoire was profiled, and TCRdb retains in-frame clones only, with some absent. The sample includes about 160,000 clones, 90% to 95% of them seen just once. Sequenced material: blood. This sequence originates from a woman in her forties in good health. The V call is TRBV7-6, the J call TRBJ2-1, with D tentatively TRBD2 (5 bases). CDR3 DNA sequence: TGTGCCAGCAGCTTAGCGGCTAGCCGAGACAATGAGCAGTTCTTC. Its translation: CASSLAASRDNEQFF.